The 8 T cell receptor beta chains in this list originate from one sample, sequenced in a study of cytomegalovirus exposure and HLA in healthy donors. Use of 60 Vbeta and 13 Jbeta primers characterized the PCR. TCRdb keeps only in-frame clones here, not all; method: immunoSEQ multiplex PCR. This sample has roughly 230,000 clones; roughly 91% occur once, and the top ten carry about 1.8%. The sample comprised PBMCs. The receptors here all came from a girl aged 2-10 years in good health and CMV-seronegative.

A remark on this clone: One end of the junction is discordant with germline, which a read error may explain. The CDR3, as DNA: TGTGCCATCAGTGACTACAGGGGGCGCGCCCCAGTGGCTTTC. This sequence encodes CAISDYRGRAPVAF. The chain couples TRBV10-3 to TRBJ2-6, with 9 bases matching TRBD1. The CDR3 consists of 14 residues. Looked up from germline, CDR1 is ENHRY and CDR2 is SYGVKD.

This sequence joins TRBV7-9 and TRBJ1-2, with 7 bases that match TRBD1. Germline V gene lookup returns CDR1 SEHNR and CDR2 FQNEAQ (reference sequence). The CDR3 runs 15 residues. The trim removed 4 bases at V and 4 bases at J, leaving 9 bases unmatched. CDR3 protein: CASSWDEGAGYGYTF. CDR3 nucleotides: TGTGCCAGCAGCTGGGATGAGGGGGCAGGCTATGGCTACACCTTC.

This clone was counted only a few times. This chain connects TRBV5-4 to TRBJ2-1, with 13 nucleotides matching TRBD2. After removal of 4 bases from V and 6 bases from J, the junction contained 10 bases not matched to a gene. The CDR3 length is 17 residues. The germline V gene has CDR1 SGHNT and CDR2 YYREEE (reference sequence). The CDR3 DNA sequence: TGTGCCAGCAGCCCCAAGAGGACTAGCGGGAGTCTCAATGAGCAGTTCTTC. Translating it yields CASSPKRTSGSLNEQFF.

Notes on this clone: The same CDR3 can be traced to other DNA sequences in this sample. J is TRBJ1-5 and V is TRBV18; D uncertain. The CDR3 runs 13 residues. The V gene lost 2 bases and the J gene lost 7 bases, with 9 bases spanning the gap. Germline assignment: CDR1 KGHSH and CDR2 LQKENI. CDR3 region: CASSPSGDQPQHF. The DNA of the CDR3 is TGTGCCAGCTCACCATCCGGAGACCAGCCCCAGCATTTT.

This chain links TRBV6-1 with TRBJ2-7; possibly TRBD1 for D (5 bases). The germline V gene has CDR1 MNHNS and CDR2 SASEGT. Trimming shortened V by 0 bases and J by 3 bases, and 9 bases separated the two germline ends. CDR3 length: 14 amino acids. In DNA, the CDR3 is TGTGCCAGCAGTGAAGCGTTAGGGGACTACGAGCAGTACTTC. Amino acids: CASSEALGDYEQYF.

The CDR3 spells CASSSSGTGIEKLFF. CDR3 nucleotides: TGTGCCAGCAGCTCTAGTGGGACAGGGATCGAAAAACTGTTTTTT. This chain uses TRBV7-8 with TRBJ1-4, with 9 bases that match TRBD1. V lost 4 bases, J lost 8 bases, and 8 bases stayed unmatched. The germline CDR1 and CDR2 sequences are SGHVS and FQNEAQ. The CDR3 runs to 15 residues.

The genes are TRBV12-5 and TRBJ2-1, with 12 nucleotides matching TRBD2. Germline V gene data show CDR1 as LGHNT and CDR2 as FRNRAP. The CDR3 extends over 17 amino acids. J lost 6 bases, V lost 2 bases, and 8 bases had no gene match. The CDR3 bases are TGTGCTAGTGGTTTGTCGCTAGCGGGAGGGCCGGGCAATGAGCAGTTCTTC. Translation: CASGLSLAGGPGNEQFF. The full variable domain, in which reference TRBV12-5 and TRBJ2-1 provide the parts outside the CDR3, is DARVTQTPRHKVTEMGQEVTMRCQPILGHNTVFWYRQTMMQGLELLAYFRNRAPLDDSGMPKDRFSAEMPDATLATLKIQPSEPRDSAVYFCASGLSLAGGPGNEQFFGPGTRLTVL.

CDR3 region: CASSSRRLWTFSEQFF. In DNA, the CDR3 is TGTGCCAGCAGCTCCCGTCGGCTGTGGACATTCTCTGAGCAGTTCTTC. The chain has TRBV7-9 and TRBJ2-1, with D possibly being TRBD1 (5 bases). Germline lookup yields CDR1 SEHNR and CDR2 FQNEAQ (reference sequence). The CDR3 contains 16 residues. Trimming took off 4 bases at V and 9 bases at J, with 22 bases between the two ends.